These 5 T cell receptor beta chains were sequenced from one sample in a study. TCRdb recomputed calls from the RT-PCR reads with MiXCR, one row per CDR3 protein. This table has approximately 720,000 distinct CDR3 sequences, approximately 14% appearing once. The sequenced sample was memory CD4+ T cells from blood. These receptors were obtained from a female donor in good health, serving as a healthy control.

This clonotype was recorded many times. The genes are TRBV20-1 and TRBJ2-4, with 7 bases identical to TRBD1. The CDR3 contains 14 residues. CDR1 and CDR2 from the germline V gene are DFQATT and SNEGSKA (reference sequence). J gave up 8 bases and V 2 bases, and 9 bases lay outside the gene matches. Written as DNA, the CDR3 is TGCAGTGCTAGACCCTTGGACAGGCAGCACATTCAGTACTTC. Translated: CSARPLDRQHIQYF.

This clonotype was seen repeatedly, ten times or more. The chain has TRBV6-5 and TRBJ1-1; a weak D match, TRBD1 (6 bases). This CDR3 is 15 amino acids long. Deletions cut 5 bases from V and 6 bases from J, with 19 bases between. From germline, CDR1 is MNHEY and CDR2 SVGAGI. CDR3 bases: TGTGCCAGCAGTCCCCCCAGGGGAAAAGGCGCTGAAGCTTTCTTT. As protein: CASSPPRGKGAEAFF.

This clonotype came up a few times. Here the CDR3 DNA reads TGCGCCAGCAGCTATACCGGGACAGGGGGCGACGAGCAGTACTTC. Protein sequence: CASSYTGTGGDEQYF. V is TRBV5-1 and J is TRBJ2-7; 12 bases fit TRBD1. CDR1 SGHRS and CDR2 YFSETQ come from the germline V gene. This CDR3 has 15 amino acids. The ends lost 3 bases at V and 5 bases at J; junction bases unmatched: 6.

This clonotype was detected ten times or more. The chain links TRBV10-2 to TRBJ2-2; 7 bases fit TRBD1. The CDR3 contains 15 residues. Germline V lookup: CDR1 WSHSY, CDR2 SAAADI. V shed 5 bases, J shed 3 bases, and the junction held 6 bases outside the gene matches. The CDR3, as DNA: TGCGCCAGCAGTCGCGGACAGGCCTACACCGGGGAGCTGTTTTTT. This gives the protein CASSRGQAYTGELFF.

The chain joins TRBV28 to TRBJ2-5; TRBD2 agrees at 7 bases. V shed 5 bases and J 2 bases; nucleotides not matched to a gene: 8. Germline values: CDR1 MDHEN, CDR2 SYDVKM. This CDR3 comprises 15 residues. The CDR3 coding sequence is TGTGCCAGCAGTGGGGGGGGGAAAGCACAAGAGACCCAGTACTTC. Translated, it gives CASSGGGKAQETQYF.